The 14 T cell receptor beta chains in this list originate from one sample, sequenced in a study of T-cell memory formation after mild COVID-19. TCRdb reprocessed the 5' RACE reads with MiXCR, giving one entry per CDR3 protein. Of approximately 150,000 distinct CDR3 sequences in the sample, approximately 6% were seen once. Input material: PBMCs or a T cell subset sorted from them (not recorded which). The receptors were gathered from an adult woman who had mild COVID-19 (a few samples of this study predate the infection). Cell type and time point are not known.

This clonotype has just a few counts. The rearrangement uses TRBV4-1 and TRBJ2-3, with a tentative D call TRBD2 (6 bases). Germline loops: CDR1 MGHRA, CDR2 YSYEKL. V lost 3 bases and J 5 bases, leaving 9 bases between the germline ends. The CDR3 totals 13 residues. CDR3 sequence: CASSQMTRDTQYF. The CDR3 DNA is TGCGCCAGCAGCCAGATGACTAGAGATACGCAGTATTTT.

This chain joins TRBV12-3 or TRBV12-4 and TRBJ2-5; 7 bases are a match to TRBD1. This CDR3 region has 13 residues. With 6 bases clipped from V and 4 bases from J, the junction kept 5 bases outside the gene matches. Here the CDR3 DNA reads TGTGCCAGCAGAACCACAGGGGCAGAGACCCAGTACTTC. Residues: CASRTTGAETQYF.

The table lists this clonotype with a few counts. The chain has TRBV19 and TRBJ1-1; D possibly corresponds to TRBD1 (6 bases). Trimming took 4 bases from V and 5 from J, leaving 11 bases between them. Germline CDR1 and CDR2: LNHDA and SQIVND (reference sequence). This CDR3 region has 13 residues. The CDR3 sequence is CASSTFTGTEAFF. CDR3 nucleotides: TGTGCCAGTAGTACCTTTACAGGGACTGAAGCTTTCTTT.

This clonotype came up a few times. V gene TRBV14 combines with J gene TRBJ2-3; D is unclear. There are 14 residues in the CDR3. Trimming removed 3 bases at V and 1 base at J, with 8 bases between. Per the germline V gene, CDR1 is SGHDN and CDR2 is FVKESK. As DNA, the CDR3 is TGTGCCAGCAGCCAGCAGGAACGCACAGATACGCAGTATTTT. Residues: CASSQQERTDTQYF.

This clonotype was counted many times. The J gene is TRBJ2-5, the V gene TRBV7-3, with 11 bases that match TRBD2. CDR3 length: 16 amino acids. The V gene end was trimmed by 5 bases and the J gene end by 1 base; junction bases not matched to a gene: 6. Germline lookup yields CDR1 SGHTA and CDR2 FQGTGA. The CDR3, as DNA: TGTGCCAGCAGCCCCGGGACTAGCGGACTCCAAGAGACCCAGTACTTC. Translated: CASSPGTSGLQETQYF.

By sample share, this clonotype is medium-sized. The V gene is TRBV6-5, the J gene TRBJ2-7, with a weak D call TRBD2 (6 bases). The germline V gene has CDR1 MNHEY and CDR2 SVGAGI. V was cut by 5 bases and J by 0 bases, with 17 bases left in between. The CDR3 covers 16 residues. The CDR3 loop is CASSPFGSGASYEQYF. CDR3 bases: TGTGCCAGCAGTCCCTTTGGTAGCGGAGCCTCCTACGAGCAGTACTTC.

This clonotype has a count of ten or more. V is TRBV5-1 and J is TRBJ2-5; D may be TRBD1 (5 bases). Germline CDR1 SGHRS, CDR2 YFSETQ. This CDR3 is 15 amino acids long. V was pared by 0 bases and J by 4 bases, with 13 bases between. This CDR3 is CASSLGPLRGETQYF. CDR3 nucleotide sequence: TGCGCCAGCAGCTTGGGGCCCCTTAGGGGAGAGACCCAGTACTTC.

The table lists this clonotype with a few counts. The rearrangement joins TRBV24-1 to TRBJ1-2; 7 positions agree with TRBD1. J gave up 4 bases and V 1 base, and 8 bases lay outside the gene matches. The CDR3 loop spans 16 amino acids. CDR1 is KGHDR, CDR2 SFDVKD, per germline. This CDR3 is CATSDFTGDEGYGYTF. CDR3 DNA sequence: TGTGCCACCAGTGATTTTACAGGGGATGAAGGCTATGGCTACACCTTC.

This clonotype was picked up many times. The J gene is TRBJ2-5, the V gene TRBV27; TRBD1 or TRBD2 may be the D gene (6 bases each). The CDR3 is 12 residues long. V lost 5 bases to trimming and J lost 9 bases, with 13 bases between them. The germline V gene encodes CDR1 MNHEY and CDR2 SMNVEV (reference sequence). CDR3 nucleotide sequence: TGTGCCAGCAGTCCGGGTCGGGGGCCCCAGTACTTC. Its translation: CASSPGRGPQYF.

Many counts were recorded for this clonotype. This sequence joins TRBV7-9 and TRBJ2-5; perhaps TRBD1 as D (6 bases). The V gene's germline CDR1 is SEHNR and CDR2 FQNEAQ (reference sequence). This CDR3 contains 14 residues. V was pared by 2 bases and J by 0 bases, with 7 bases between. CDR3 region: CASSLRQDQETQYF. The CDR3 bases are TGTGCCAGCAGCTTACGACAGGACCAAGAGACCCAGTACTTC.

The sample holds a few counts of this clonotype. The chain joins TRBV9 to TRBJ2-1; 8 bases agree with TRBD2. Germline assignment: CDR1 SGDLS and CDR2 YYNGEE. V lost 0 bases and J lost 6; bases outside the gene matches: 5. This CDR3 has 15 amino acids. CDR3 in amino acids: CASSVAGGAVNEQFF. CDR3 nucleotides: TGTGCCAGCAGCGTAGCCGGGGGGGCCGTCAATGAGCAGTTCTTC.

This clonotype was observed a few times. The chain links TRBV10-3 to TRBJ2-1, with D unclear. CDR1 is ENHRY, CDR2 SYGVKD, per germline. V lost 0 bases, J lost 0 bases, and 6 bases lay in between. The CDR3 runs 15 residues. The CDR3 DNA sequence: TGTGCCATCAGTGAGTCCCTGAGCTCCTACAATGAGCAGTTCTTC. The encoded protein is CAISESLSSYNEQFF.

This clonotype was counted at least ten times. The chain combines TRBV6-6 with TRBJ2-5; TRBD1 aligns across 7 bases. This CDR3 has 18 residues. Germline CDR1 reads MNHNY; CDR2 reads SVGAGI (reference sequence). CDR3 sequence (DNA): TGTGCACTCGTAGGGGGTTACCGGGACAGAACCAACCAAGAGACCCAGTACTTC. It specifies CALVGGYRDRTNQETQYF.

This clonotype was observed a few times. The genes are TRBV9 and TRBJ2-1; D ambiguous. The CDR3 loop spans 13 amino acids. Trimming shortened V by 3 bases and J by 7 bases, and 11 bases separated the two germline ends. CDR1 is SGDLS and CDR2 is YYNGEE in the germline V gene. CDR3 sequence: CASSGHTGNEQFF. The CDR3, as DNA: TGTGCCAGCAGCGGCCACACCGGAAATGAGCAGTTCTTC. Complete variable domain (other parts from reference TRBV9 and TRBJ2-1): DSGVTQTPKHLITATGQRVTLRCSPRSGDLSVYWYQQSLDQGLQFLIQYYNGEERAKGNILERFSAQQFPDLHSELNLSSLELGDSALYFCASSGHTGNEQFFGPGTRLTVL.